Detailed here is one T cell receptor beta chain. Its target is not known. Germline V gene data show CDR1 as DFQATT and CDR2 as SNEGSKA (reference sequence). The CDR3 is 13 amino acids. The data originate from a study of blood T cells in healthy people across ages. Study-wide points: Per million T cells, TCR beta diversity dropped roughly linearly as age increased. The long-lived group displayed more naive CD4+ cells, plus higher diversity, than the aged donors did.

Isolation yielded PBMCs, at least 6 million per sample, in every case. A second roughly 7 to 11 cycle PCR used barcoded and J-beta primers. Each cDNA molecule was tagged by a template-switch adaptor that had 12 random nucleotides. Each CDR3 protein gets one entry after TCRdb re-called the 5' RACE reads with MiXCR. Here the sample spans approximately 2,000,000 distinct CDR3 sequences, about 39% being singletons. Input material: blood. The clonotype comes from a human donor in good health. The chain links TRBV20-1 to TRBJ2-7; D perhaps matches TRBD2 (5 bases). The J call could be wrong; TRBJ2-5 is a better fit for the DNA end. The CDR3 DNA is TGCAGTGCTAGGGCGGCAGCGGCGGAGACCCAGTACTTC. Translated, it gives CSARAAAAETQYF.